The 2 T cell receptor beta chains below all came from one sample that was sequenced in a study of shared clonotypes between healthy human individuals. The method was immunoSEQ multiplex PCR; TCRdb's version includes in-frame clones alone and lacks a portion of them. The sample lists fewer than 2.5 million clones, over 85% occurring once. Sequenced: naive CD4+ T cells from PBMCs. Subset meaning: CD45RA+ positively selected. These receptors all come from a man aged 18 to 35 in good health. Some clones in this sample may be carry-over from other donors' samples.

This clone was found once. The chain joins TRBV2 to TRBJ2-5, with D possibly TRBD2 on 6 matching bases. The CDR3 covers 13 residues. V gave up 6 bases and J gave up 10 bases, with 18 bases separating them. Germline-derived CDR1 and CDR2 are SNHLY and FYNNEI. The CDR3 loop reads CASRLGLALSQYF. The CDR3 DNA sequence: TGTGCCAGCAGACTAGGGCTAGCGCTTAGCCAGTACTTC.

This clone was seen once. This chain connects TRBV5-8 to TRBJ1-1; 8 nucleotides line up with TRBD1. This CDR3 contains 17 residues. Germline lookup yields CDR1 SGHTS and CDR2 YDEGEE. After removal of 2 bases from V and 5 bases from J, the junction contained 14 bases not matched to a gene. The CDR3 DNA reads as TGTGCCAGCAGCTTAGTAGGCAGGGGGCATCGAAGAACTGAAGCTTTCTTT. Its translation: CASSLVGRGHRRTEAFF.